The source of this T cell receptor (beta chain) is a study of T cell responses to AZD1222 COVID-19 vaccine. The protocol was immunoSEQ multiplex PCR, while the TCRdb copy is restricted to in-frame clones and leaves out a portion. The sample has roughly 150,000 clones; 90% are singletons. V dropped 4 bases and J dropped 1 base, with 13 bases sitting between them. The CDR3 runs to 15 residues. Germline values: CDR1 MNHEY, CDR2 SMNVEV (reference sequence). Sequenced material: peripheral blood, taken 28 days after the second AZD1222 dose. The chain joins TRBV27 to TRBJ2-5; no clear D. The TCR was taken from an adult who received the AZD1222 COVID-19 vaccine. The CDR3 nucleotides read TGTGCCAGCAGTTCCTCCGTCGGATCCCAAGAGACCCAGTACTTC. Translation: CASSSSVGSQETQYF.